A single sample is the source of the 25 T cell receptor beta chains below, sequenced in a study of T cells in Graves' hyperthyroidism and ophthalmopathy. RNA transcripts were the template for amplifying TCR beta CDR3 regions. The HTBI primer set served for first-round RT-PCR of the TCR CDR3. From the multiplex PCR reads, TCRdb called clonotypes with MiXCR, one entry per CDR3 protein. The sample lists some 760,000 distinct CDR3 sequences, 11% to 15% occurring once. Source material: blood. The receptors originated from a woman aged 18-30 years with Graves' hyperthyroidism.

V and J are TRBV6-2 or TRBV6-3 and TRBJ2-2; 8 nucleotides match TRBD1. V gave up 6 bases and J gave up 4 bases; unmatched junction bases: 7. The CDR3 consists of 15 residues. CDR1 and CDR2 from the germline V gene are MNHEY and SVGEGT. The CDR3 DNA sequence: TGTGCCAGCAGAAAGGACAGGGCTGTCACCGGGGAGCTGTTTTTT. This codes for CASRKDRAVTGELFF.

This clonotype was picked up many times. The CDR3 spells CSATVAYTDTQYF. Here the CDR3 DNA reads TGCAGTGCTACGGTGGCCTACACAGATACGCAGTATTTT. The chain links TRBV20-1 to TRBJ2-3; D is unresolved. Germline V gene sequence: CDR1 DFQATT, CDR2 SNEGSKA (reference sequence). The length of the CDR3 is 13 residues. V was shortened by 4 bases and J by 2 bases, with 10 bases between the two germline ends.

This clonotype was counted ten times or more. V usage is TRBV6-1 and J usage is TRBJ1-4; D is uncertain. The CDR3 is 14 amino acids. Trimming took off 0 bases at V and 5 bases at J, with 7 bases between the two ends. CDR1 is MNHNS and CDR2 is SASEGT in the germline V gene. The CDR3, as DNA: TGTGCCAGCAGTGAAGCCCCGGGGAATGAAAAACTGTTTTTT. It specifies CASSEAPGNEKLFF.

V usage is TRBV14 and J usage is TRBJ2-7; 10 bases fit TRBD2. The V segment lost 2 bases and the J segment 2 bases; nucleotides outside the gene matches: 6. Germline CDR1 reads SGHDN; CDR2 reads FVKESK. The CDR3 has 16 residues. This chain's CDR3 is CASSQRPGLAAYEQYF. In DNA form, the CDR3 reads TGTGCCAGCAGCCAAAGGCCAGGACTAGCGGCCTACGAGCAGTACTTC.

This rearrangement joins TRBV20-1 to TRBJ1-5, with TRBD1 as a possible D gene (6 bases). The germline V gene has CDR1 DFQATT and CDR2 SNEGSKA (reference sequence). The CDR3 loop spans 15 amino acids. V lost 4 bases and J lost 0, with 13 bases in between. The CDR3 reads CSATTGPYSNQPQHF. CDR3 sequence (DNA): TGCAGTGCTACAACAGGGCCCTATAGCAATCAGCCCCAGCATTTT.

This clonotype came up many times. The DNA of the CDR3 is TGCAGTGCTGGGGACCAGACAGGGGGAGAGAGTTCACCCCTCCACTTT. Its protein is CSAGDQTGGESSPLHF. The V call is TRBV20-1, the J call TRBJ1-6; TRBD1 agrees at 9 bases. The CDR3 has 16 amino acids. Looked up from germline, CDR1 is DFQATT and CDR2 is SNEGSKA (reference sequence). The trim removed 5 bases at V and 9 bases at J, leaving 14 bases unmatched.

Ten or more counts support this clonotype. The gene calls are TRBV27 and TRBJ2-7; TRBD1 matches 7 bases. CDR3 size: 19 residues. The ends lost 6 bases at V and 0 bases at J; junction bases unmatched: 20. CDR1 MNHEY and CDR2 SMNVEV come from the germline V gene (reference sequence). This CDR3 is CASSQVPPIKQGSSYEQYF. In DNA form, the CDR3 reads TGTGCCAGCAGCCAAGTCCCCCCGATCAAACAGGGGAGCTCCTACGAGCAGTACTTC.

A few counts support this clonotype. The chain links TRBV6-9 to TRBJ2-7, with TRBD2 matching 9 bases. The CDR3 consists of 15 residues. CDR1 and CDR2 from the germline V gene are MNHGY and SVAAGI. Losses at the gene ends were 3 bases for V and 2 bases for J; bases not matched to a gene: 5. CDR3 in DNA: TGTGCCAGCAGTTACGGGGCTAGCGGGACCTACGAGCAGTACTTC. The encoded protein is CASSYGASGTYEQYF.

The chain couples TRBV6-1 to TRBJ1-1; the match to TRBD1 covers 9 bases. With V trimmed by 2 bases and J by 6 bases, 4 bases remained unmatched. Germline-derived CDR1 and CDR2 are MNHNS and SASEGT. The CDR3 is 14 amino acids. The CDR3: CASSELGQGAEAFF. The CDR3 DNA sequence: TGTGCCAGCAGTGAACTGGGACAGGGAGCTGAAGCTTTCTTT.

This clonotype was counted once. The V and J genes are TRBV6-4 and TRBJ2-3; weak D call: TRBD1 (6 bases). The CDR3 has 14 amino acids. Germline V gives CDR1 MRHNA, CDR2 SNTAGT. Deletions cut 6 bases from V and 2 bases from J, with 12 bases between. This chain's CDR3 is CASRQGPTTDTQYF. CDR3 nucleotides: TGTGCCAGCAGACAGGGACCTACCACAGATACGCAGTATTTT.

This clonotype was observed once. Since a much larger clone is just one base distant, this may be a read error. The chain carries TRBV3-1 and TRBJ2-7, with D possibly TRBD2 on 5 matching bases. V was clipped by 6 bases and J by 4 bases, with 13 bases between them. The CDR3 is 13 residues long. Looked up from germline, CDR1 is LGHDT and CDR2 is YNNKEL (reference sequence). CDR3 in amino acids: CASRPLGRYEQYF. Written as DNA, the CDR3 is TGTGCCAGCAGGCCTTTGGGGAGATACGAGCAGTACTTC.

The chain is built from TRBV7-6 and TRBJ2-3, with 8 bases identical to TRBD2. V shed 5 bases and J 2 bases; nucleotides not matched to a gene: 6. There are 15 residues in the CDR3. CDR1 SGHVS and CDR2 FNYEAQ come from the germline V gene. The CDR3 loop reads CASSQRGRYTDTQYF. The CDR3 bases are TGTGCCAGCAGCCAGCGGGGGCGGTACACAGATACGCAGTATTTT.

The sample holds a few counts of this clonotype. The J gene is TRBJ2-1, the V gene TRBV27; D unclear. From germline, CDR1 is MNHEY and CDR2 SMNVEV (reference sequence). The length of the CDR3 is 15 residues. The V gene lost 1 base and the J gene lost 0 bases, with 7 bases spanning the gap. This chain's CDR3 is CASSLYQSSYNEQFF. The DNA of the CDR3 is TGTGCCAGCAGTTTATACCAGTCCTCCTACAATGAGCAGTTCTTC.

This clonotype came up a few times. This chain uses TRBV30 with TRBJ2-1, with 7 bases lining up with TRBD2. The CDR3 consists of 13 residues. Germline V gives CDR1 GTSNPN, CDR2 SVGIG (reference sequence). V lost 1 base, J lost 9 bases, and 6 bases stayed unmatched. Here the CDR3 DNA reads TGTGCCTGGAGTGCACGGGGGAGGGGTGAGCAGTTCTTC. Encoded protein: CAWSARGRGEQFF. Full variable domain (outside the CDR3, taken from reference TRBV30 and TRBJ2-1): SQTIHQWPATLVQPVGSPLSLECTVEGTSNPNLYWYRQAAGRGLQLLFYSVGIGQISSEVPQNLSASRPQDRQFILSSKKLLLSDSGFYLCAWSARGRGEQFFGPGTRLTVL.

There are a few counts of this clonotype. This chain links TRBV12-3 or TRBV12-4 with TRBJ1-2; TRBD1 might be the D (5 bases). The CDR3 spans 15 residues. V was cut by 1 base and J by 5 bases, with 14 bases left in between. The CDR3 here is CASSLGRRDFYGYTF. For the CDR3, the DNA is TGTGCCAGCAGTTTAGGACGCAGGGACTTTTATGGCTACACCTTC.

The sample holds many counts of this clonotype. This rearrangement joins TRBV12-3 or TRBV12-4 to TRBJ2-3; TRBD2 is a possible D gene (6 bases). The CDR3 is 15 residues long. Trimming took off 2 bases at V and 3 bases at J, with 12 bases between the two ends. The CDR3 sequence is CASSLWIAVTDTQYF. In DNA form, the CDR3 reads TGTGCCAGCAGTTTATGGATAGCGGTGACAGATACGCAGTATTTT.

This chain joins TRBV5-5 and TRBJ1-2; maybe TRBD1 (6 bases). V lost 7 bases and J 5 bases, leaving 12 bases between the germline ends. Germline CDR1 is SGHKS and CDR2 is YYEKEE (reference sequence). The length of the CDR3 is 12 residues. In DNA form, the CDR3 reads TGTGCCAGCGGGGGCGCGGTTTATGGCTACACCTTC. Translating gives CASGGAVYGYTF.

The rearrangement links TRBV7-9 to TRBJ2-5, with D maybe TRBD1 (6 bases). CDR3 size: 16 residues. Germline CDR1 SEHNR, CDR2 FQNEAQ (reference sequence). V lost 2 bases and J lost 5, with 18 bases in between. CDR3 sequence: CASSLPRYRDLETQYF. Written as DNA, the CDR3 is TGTGCCAGCAGCTTACCCCGTTACAGGGATTTGGAGACCCAGTACTTC.

This chain joins TRBV7-2 and TRBJ2-1; TRBD2 is a possible D gene (6 bases). Trimming removed 3 bases from V and 7 bases from J, with 13 bases in between. The CDR3 consists of 14 residues. Germline V gene data show CDR1 as SGHTA and CDR2 as FQGNSA. The CDR3 is CASSFVGGPNEQFF. The CDR3 DNA reads as TGTGCCAGCAGCTTTGTGGGGGGTCCGAATGAGCAGTTCTTC.

At least ten counts were recorded for this clonotype. The chain has TRBV30 and TRBJ2-4, with 8 positions matching TRBD2. The germline V gene encodes CDR1 GTSNPN and CDR2 SVGIG (reference sequence). The CDR3 totals 15 residues. The V segment lost 5 bases and the J segment 6 bases; nucleotides outside the gene matches: 12. The CDR3 protein is CAWLPGLSGRNIQYF. The DNA for the CDR3 is TGTGCCTGGCTACCAGGACTGAGCGGGAGAAACATTCAGTACTTC.

The V and J genes are TRBV4-2 and TRBJ2-3; TRBD2 aligns across 10 bases. The CDR3 totals 16 residues. The junction had 4 bases not matched to a gene; V was cut back by 1 base and J by 3 bases. Germline CDR1 LGHNA, CDR2 YNFKEQ. The CDR3 DNA reads TGTGCCAGCAGCCAAGCGGTAGCGGGAGGAACAGATACGCAGTATTTT. The encoded protein is CASSQAVAGGTDTQYF.

The chain has TRBV7-9 and TRBJ2-1, with 11 bases lining up with TRBD2. CDR3 length: 16 amino acids. Germline V CDR1 and CDR2: SEHNR, FQNEAQ (reference sequence). J was trimmed by 3 bases and V by 4 bases; bases with no gene match: 5. The CDR3 bases are TGTGCCAGCAGCTCCCCGGGACTAGCGGACTACAATGAGCAGTTCTTC. Protein: CASSSPGLADYNEQFF.

This clonotype was seen a few times. The genes are TRBV4-1 and TRBJ2-7; no clear D. The CDR3 consists of 16 residues. The V end was cut by 0 bases, the J end by 9 bases, with 21 bases between. CDR1 MGHRA and CDR2 YSYEKL come from the germline V gene. The CDR3 sequence: CASSQDGSSDNTGQYF. In nucleotides, the CDR3 is TGCGCCAGCAGCCAAGATGGATCGAGCGACAACACGGGGCAGTACTTC.

CDR3 loop: CASSVSGQGIQPQHF. In nucleotides, the CDR3 is TGTGCCAGCAGCGTGTCGGGACAGGGTATTCAGCCCCAGCATTTT. V gene TRBV9 combines with J gene TRBJ1-5, with 9 bases fitting TRBD1. V shed 2 bases and J 6 bases; nucleotides not matched to a gene: 6. From germline, CDR1 is SGDLS and CDR2 YYNGEE. The CDR3 spans 15 residues.

This clonotype came up a few times. The V call is TRBV5-1, the J call TRBJ2-5; TRBD2 agrees at 8 bases. CDR3 length: 15 amino acids. Germline assignment: CDR1 SGHRS and CDR2 YFSETQ. Trimming cost V 2 bases and J 4 bases; bases outside gene matches: 7. DNA for the CDR3: TGCGCCAGCAGCTTCCTCAGCGGGAGCTCAGAGACCCAGTACTTC. Translated, it gives CASSFLSGSSETQYF.